This is a list of T cell receptor beta chains from one sample in a study of blood T cells in healthy people across ages. In TCRdb, the 5' RACE reads were re-called with MiXCR into one record per CDR3 protein. The sample comprises about 1.8 million distinct CDR3 sequences, around 50% of which are singletons, and 2.1% rests with the top ten. The sample was blood. These TCRs come from a woman between 35 and 50 years old in good health. Each CDR3 is given with its conserved first and last residue. Fields, in order: J gene, V gene, CDR3 protein.

TRBJ2-4 TRBV15 CATSRVGRGEQYF
TRBJ1-4 TRBV6-6 CASSYSNGKLFF
TRBJ2-5 TRBV6-5 CASSYWGGLDSETQYF
TRBJ2-2 TRBV20-1 CSARSRVSSGELFF
TRBJ2-1 TRBV4-2 CASAPRDQGSEQFF
TRBJ2-5 TRBV12-5 CASGLGTASGLETQYF
TRBJ2-3 TRBV7-2 CASSLLLRTDTQYF
TRBJ2-3 TRBV6-2/TRBV6-3 CASTGRDGLTDTQYF
TRBJ2-3 TRBV28 CASRRGLPSTDTQYF
TRBJ2-5 TRBV12-3/TRBV12-4 CASTMTGGEETQYF
TRBJ2-5 TRBV20-1 CSAIATGLRETQYF
TRBJ2-1 TRBV5-1 CASSGLAGSSSNSYNEQFF
TRBJ2-3 TRBV2 CASSKRNPNLSTDTQYF
TRBJ2-5 TRBV6-5 CASCYSPGQNLFQETQYF
TRBJ2-3 TRBV29-1 CSVAAGGPTDTQYF
TRBJ2-1 TRBV7-2 CASSLARVHEQFF
TRBJ2-3 TRBV6-1 CASSERPSGISTDTQYF
TRBJ2-1 TRBV3-1 CASSQRGLAHEQFF
TRBJ2-1 TRBV6-2/TRBV6-3 CASKGDANERFF
TRBJ1-2 TRBV20-1 CSAEDRGSNGYTF
TRBJ1-6 TRBV7-9 CATRPPILGLGLHF
TRBJ2-7 TRBV27 CASSLYSGTSVAYEQYF
TRBJ2-3 TRBV24-1 CATSDLLGQGSTDTQYF
TRBJ2-7 TRBV5-4 CASSLGHPTYEQYF
TRBJ2-5 TRBV7-2 CASSSVARETQYF
TRBJ2-3 TRBV7-2 CASSGSGATQYF
TRBJ2-3 TRBV5-1 CASSLGDSTDTQYF
TRBJ2-6 TRBV4-2 CASSQDTGGQVYSGANVLTF
TRBJ1-5 TRBV7-2 CASSLFGGPSPQPQHF
TRBJ2-5 TRBV29-1 CSVEGIQGRAIQETQYF
TRBJ1-6 TRBV27 CASSLRTGPLEPLHF
TRBJ2-7 TRBV7-9 CASSSSAWEDEQYF
TRBJ2-5 TRBV20-1 CSARGLAGEETQYF
TRBJ2-1 TRBV27 CASNAGLAGGDNEQFF
TRBJ2-5 TRBV25-1 CASTSIADVPETQYF
TRBJ2-3 TRBV6-1 CASRTTRADTQYF
TRBJ2-2 TRBV6-2/TRBV6-3 CASSFRAVGELFF
TRBJ2-1 TRBV5-1 CASSLLASSRSRSSYNEQFF
TRBJ2-1 TRBV20-1 CSARRGTSVNEQFF
TRBJ2-3 TRBV20-1 CSARTVVGDTQYF
TRBJ2-3 TRBV6-1 CASSGQLENTQYF
TRBJ2-7 TRBV28 CASSSSGAGDHNEQYF
TRBJ2-1 TRBV3-1 CASSQPPAGAPVEQFF
TRBJ1-6 TRBV10-3 CAINEGFHSPLHF
TRBJ2-3 TRBV25-1 CASKKQTTDTQYF
TRBJ2-1 TRBV13 CAGSLQTNNEQFF
TRBJ1-5 TRBV20-1 CSARVRTSGWGIYSNQPQHF
TRBJ2-5 TRBV20-1 CSASQGLQYQETQYF
TRBJ1-5 TRBV4-2 CASSQERANPTQHF
TRBJ2-1 TRBV14 CASSQGTVVYETQFF
TRBJ2-7 TRBV20-1 CSATGGALQEAQYF